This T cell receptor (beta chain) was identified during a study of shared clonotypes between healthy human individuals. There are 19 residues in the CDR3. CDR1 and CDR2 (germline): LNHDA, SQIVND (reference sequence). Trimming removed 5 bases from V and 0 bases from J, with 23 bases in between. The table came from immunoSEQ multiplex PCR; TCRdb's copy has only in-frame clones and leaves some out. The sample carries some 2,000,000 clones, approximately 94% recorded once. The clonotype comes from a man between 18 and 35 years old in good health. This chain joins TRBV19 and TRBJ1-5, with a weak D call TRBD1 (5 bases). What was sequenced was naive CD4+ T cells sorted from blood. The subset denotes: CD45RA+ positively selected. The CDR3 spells CASSPWGEGAPYSNQPQHF. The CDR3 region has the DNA TGTGCCAGTAGTCCCTGGGGGGAAGGGGCCCCATATAGCAATCAGCCCCAGCATTTT.